Each of the 25 T cell receptor beta chains below was sequenced from the same sample in a study of T-cell reconstitution after alpha-beta-depleted transplantation in children. TCRbeta library preparation incorporated unique molecular identifiers. TCRdb used MiXCR to reprocess the PCR reads, holding one entry per CDR3 protein. The sample has around 700,000 distinct CDR3 sequences; roughly 13% are singletons. The sequenced sample was PBMCs, obtained before TCRalphabeta/CD19-depleted stem cell transplant. The receptors were sampled from a girl under 10 years old with congenital amegakaryocytic thrombocytopenia, due to receive a stem cell transplant.

This clonotype was seen at least ten times. This sequence joins TRBV5-1 and TRBJ2-1, with 7 bases fitting TRBD2. Per the germline V gene, CDR1 is SGHRS and CDR2 is YFSETQ. The V and J ends lost 6 bases and 6 bases, in that order; junction bases with no gene match: 9. The CDR3 has 14 amino acids. The CDR3: CASTRLAAVNEQFF. The CDR3 DNA reads TGCGCCAGCACCCGACTAGCAGCAGTCAATGAGCAGTTCTTC.

The chain employs TRBV28 and TRBJ1-2; D is ambiguous. Germline V gene sequence: CDR1 MDHEN, CDR2 SYDVKM. This CDR3 region has 12 residues. The V end was cut by 6 bases, the J end by 2 bases, with 7 bases between. The CDR3 here is CASRTVNYGYTF. Written as DNA, the CDR3 is TGTGCCAGCAGAACAGTCAACTATGGCTACACCTTC.

The chain recombines TRBV3-1 with TRBJ1-2; no clear D. The CDR3 totals 16 residues. Germline-derived CDR1 and CDR2 are LGHDT and YNNKEL (reference sequence). Trimming pared 0 bases from V and 8 bases from J, leaving 19 bases between. The CDR3 here is CASSQDRSEVEMGYTF. CDR3 coding DNA: TGTGCCAGCAGCCAAGATCGATCCGAGGTGGAGATGGGCTACACCTTC.

J is TRBJ2-7 and V is TRBV4-1; D is possibly TRBD2 (5 bases). The V end was cut by 0 bases, the J end by 1 base, with 16 bases between. CDR3 length: 17 residues. Germline V CDR1 and CDR2: MGHRA, YSYEKL. The CDR3: CASSQEIGEGKSYEQYF. DNA for the CDR3: TGCGCCAGCAGCCAAGAGATCGGTGAGGGAAAATCCTACGAGCAGTACTTC.

A few counts support this clonotype. CDR3 bases: TGCAGTGCTATTATCTCGAGCTCCTATAATTCACCCCTCCACTTT. As protein: CSAIISSSYNSPLHF. J is TRBJ1-6 and V is TRBV20-1; no firm D call. The germline gives CDR1 DFQATT, CDR2 SNEGSKA (reference sequence). The V end lost 4 bases, the J end lost 0 bases, and 10 bases lay between the germline ends. This CDR3 spans 15 amino acids.

V is TRBV7-2 and J is TRBJ2-3; D is unresolved. The V end lost 5 bases, the J end lost 6 bases, and 21 bases lay between the germline ends. The CDR3 has 16 residues. Germline V gives CDR1 SGHTA, CDR2 FQGNSA. The CDR3 is CASSGNVVFRADTQYF. In DNA form, the CDR3 reads TGTGCCAGCAGCGGGAACGTTGTATTTAGGGCGGATACGCAGTATTTT.

This clonotype was observed at least ten times. V gene TRBV6-1 combines with J gene TRBJ1-1; D gene uncertain. Per the germline V gene, CDR1 is MNHNS and CDR2 is SASEGT. V gave up 6 bases and J gave up 0 bases, with 11 bases separating them. The CDR3 covers 14 residues. The CDR3 region is CASRETDMNTEAFF. The CDR3 nucleotides read TGTGCCAGCAGGGAGACGGATATGAACACTGAAGCTTTCTTT.

Regarding this clonotype: A much larger clone is a single base away; this may be a read error. This rearrangement joins TRBV6-2 or TRBV6-3 to TRBJ2-7, with unresolved D. The germline V gene encodes CDR1 MNHEY and CDR2 SVGEGT. The CDR3 spans 14 residues. CDR3: CVSSYLGTLGEQYF. The CDR3 DNA is TGTGTCAGCAGTTACCTTGGCACCCTAGGTGAGCAGTACTTC.

The chain employs TRBV7-6 and TRBJ2-3, with unresolved D. The CDR3 extends over 15 amino acids. The germline V gene encodes CDR1 SGHVS and CDR2 FNYEAQ. Trimming removed 1 base from V and 4 bases from J, with 12 bases in between. CDR3 in amino acids: CASSLGAISADTQYF. CDR3 nucleotides: TGTGCCAGCAGCTTAGGGGCCATATCGGCAGATACGCAGTATTTT.

This clonotype appeared a few times. In DNA, the CDR3 is TGTGCCAGCAGCCGCTCTAGCGGGAGTAACACCGGGGAGCTGTTTTTT. Amino acid sequence: CASSRSSGSNTGELFF. The chain employs TRBV7-8 and TRBJ2-2, with 10 bases fitting TRBD2. V shed 5 bases, J shed 2 bases, and the junction held 5 bases outside the gene matches. Germline V gene sequence: CDR1 SGHVS, CDR2 FQNEAQ. The CDR3 covers 16 residues.

This clonotype was observed many times. V gene TRBV20-1 combines with J gene TRBJ2-3, with 7 bases matching TRBD1. Germline CDR1 reads DFQATT; CDR2 reads SNEGSKA (reference sequence). Trimming cost V 3 bases and J 3 bases; bases outside gene matches: 12. The CDR3 extends over 16 amino acids. In DNA form, the CDR3 reads TGCAGTGCTAGGGGACGACAGGGTTGGAGGACAGATACGCAGTATTTT. Its protein is CSARGRQGWRTDTQYF.

This clonotype has more than one count but fewer than ten. The CDR3 loop reads CASRAARVHEQFF. The CDR3 coding sequence is TGTGCCAGCCGTGCTGCTCGGGTACATGAGCAGTTCTTC. This chain joins TRBV12-3 or TRBV12-4 and TRBJ2-1; D not certain. V lost 8 bases to trimming and J lost 8 bases, with 16 bases between them. The CDR3 sequence is 13 residues long.

This clonotype was recorded once. This could be a read error, since a much larger clone is one nucleotide away. The J gene is TRBJ1-5, the V gene TRBV20-1, with 8 positions matching TRBD1. The CDR3 covers 13 residues. The germline V gene encodes CDR1 DFQATT and CDR2 SNEGSKA (reference sequence). The CDR3 DNA reads as TGCAGTGCAACAGGGGGAGGTAATCCGCCCCAGCATTTT. It specifies CSATGGGNPPQHF.

This clonotype was recorded at least ten times. The chain couples TRBV18 to TRBJ2-7; 8 bases are a match to TRBD1. Looked up from germline, CDR1 is KGHSH and CDR2 is LQKENI. The V gene end was trimmed by 8 bases and the J gene end by 3 bases; junction bases not matched to a gene: 9. The CDR3 is 14 residues long. The CDR3 sequence: CASSPGQGSYEQYF. The CDR3 DNA sequence: TGTGCCAGCAGTCCCGGACAGGGAAGCTACGAGCAGTACTTC.

The chain uses TRBV5-1 and TRBJ2-1; possible D gene TRBD2, 6 bases. Germline loops: CDR1 SGHRS, CDR2 YFSETQ. This CDR3 region has 14 residues. With 4 bases removed from V and 6 bases from J, the gap between germline ends came to 14 bases. In DNA, the CDR3 is TGCGCCAGCAGCGTGGTGGGAGGTTCCAATGAGCAGTTCTTC. Translating it yields CASSVVGGSNEQFF.

There are many counts of this clonotype. The CDR3 sequence is CASSSDSFTDTQYF. The CDR3 DNA sequence: TGTGCCAGCAGTTCCGACAGCTTCACAGATACGCAGTATTTT. The chain employs TRBV12-3 or TRBV12-4 and TRBJ2-3, with D possibly being TRBD1 (5 bases). Trimming pared 4 bases from V and 2 bases from J, leaving 10 bases between. The CDR3 contains 14 residues.

This clonotype has ten or more counts. The CDR3 reads CSVDVDDNEQFF. The CDR3 bases are TGCAGCGTTGACGTGGACGACAATGAGCAGTTCTTC. V is TRBV29-1 and J is TRBJ2-1, with D unresolved. The ends were cut back, 3 bases at V and 5 bases at J, with 8 bases in the middle. The CDR3 covers 12 residues. The germline gives CDR1 SQVTM, CDR2 ANQGSEA.

This chain uses TRBV15 with TRBJ1-5; D ambiguous. Germline V gene sequence: CDR1 LNHNV, CDR2 YYDKDF (reference sequence). CDR3 length: 17 amino acids. With 3 bases removed from V and 0 bases from J, the gap between germline ends came to 15 bases. The CDR3 region is CATSSQGQAYSNQPQHF. DNA of the CDR3: TGTGCCACCAGCAGTCAAGGGCAGGCCTATAGCAATCAGCCCCAGCATTTT.

In its sample, this clonotype was seen many times. The chain links TRBV10-1 to TRBJ1-5; 7 nucleotides agree with TRBD1. Per the germline V gene, CDR1 is WNHNN and CDR2 is SYGVQD (reference sequence). The CDR3 spans 14 residues. V shed 7 bases, J shed 5 bases, and the junction held 8 bases outside the gene matches. The CDR3 sequence is CASKGRDSHQPQHF. The CDR3, as DNA: TGCGCCAGCAAGGGGCGGGACAGCCATCAGCCCCAGCATTTT.

This clonotype was observed many times. The V gene is TRBV28, the J gene TRBJ1-1, with TRBD1 matching over 10 bases. CDR3 length: 16 amino acids. Losses at the gene ends were 4 bases for V and 6 bases for J; bases not matched to a gene: 11. Germline assignment: CDR1 MDHEN and CDR2 SYDVKM. DNA for the CDR3: TGTGCCAGCAGTTCGACAGGGGGCGCGATATTCTCTGAAGCTTTCTTT. Residues: CASSSTGGAIFSEAFF.

This clonotype was detected a few times. V and J are TRBV6-5 and TRBJ2-1, with D possibly TRBD2 on 6 matching bases. V gave up 0 bases and J gave up 10 bases, with 10 bases separating them. CDR1 is MNHEY, CDR2 SVGAGI, per germline. This CDR3 has 13 amino acids. The chain's CDR3 is CASSYSGGMEQFF. Here the CDR3 DNA reads TGTGCCAGCAGTTACTCGGGGGGAATGGAGCAGTTCTTC.

This clonotype was found a few times. This chain joins TRBV3-1 and TRBJ1-5; D not certain. Trimming removed 1 base from V and 7 bases from J, with 14 bases in between. The CDR3 has 15 amino acids. Germline CDR1 reads LGHDT; CDR2 reads YNNKEL (reference sequence). The CDR3 protein is CASSQVDPAKQPQHF. In nucleotides, the CDR3 is TGTGCCAGCAGCCAAGTGGACCCGGCCAAACAGCCCCAGCATTTT.

This clonotype came up a few times. This chain uses TRBV20-1 with TRBJ2-7; no clear D gene. V was pared by 1 base and J by 5 bases, with 9 bases between. The CDR3 contains 12 residues. The V gene's germline CDR1 is DFQATT and CDR2 SNEGSKA (reference sequence). As DNA, the CDR3 is TGCAGTGCTAGAGCGCAGTCGGACGAGCAGTACTTC. This translates into CSARAQSDEQYF.

This clonotype was detected many times. The chain has TRBV5-1 and TRBJ2-1; D is possibly TRBD2 (6 bases). CDR1 and CDR2 (germline): SGHRS, YFSETQ. This CDR3 has 17 amino acids. V dropped 0 bases and J dropped 4 bases, with 17 bases sitting between them. CDR3 region: CASSLGRRGNGYNEQFF. The CDR3 region has the DNA TGCGCCAGCAGCTTGGGTCGTCGCGGGAACGGTTACAATGAGCAGTTCTTC.

This clonotype was counted only a few times. This chain links TRBV6-1 with TRBJ1-2, with 7 nucleotides matching TRBD1. V was clipped by 5 bases and J by 3 bases; unmatched bases: 9. CDR1 and CDR2 (germline): MNHNS, SASEGT. There are 15 residues in the CDR3. CDR3 coding DNA: TGTGCCAGCAGTAGACAGGGACGACGGGACTATGGCTACACCTTC. It is translated as CASSRQGRRDYGYTF.